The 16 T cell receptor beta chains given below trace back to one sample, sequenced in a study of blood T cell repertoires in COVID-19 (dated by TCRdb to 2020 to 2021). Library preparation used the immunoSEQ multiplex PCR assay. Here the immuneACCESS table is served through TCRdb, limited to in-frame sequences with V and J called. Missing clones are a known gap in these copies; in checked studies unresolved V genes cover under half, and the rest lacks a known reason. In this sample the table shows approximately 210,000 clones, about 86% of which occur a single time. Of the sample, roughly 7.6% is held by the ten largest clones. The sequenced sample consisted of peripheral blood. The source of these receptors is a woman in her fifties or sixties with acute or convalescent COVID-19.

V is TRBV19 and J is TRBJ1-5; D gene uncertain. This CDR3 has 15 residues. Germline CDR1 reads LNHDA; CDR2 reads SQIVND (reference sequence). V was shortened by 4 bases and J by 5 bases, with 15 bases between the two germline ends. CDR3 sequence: CASSTVRVRDQPQHF. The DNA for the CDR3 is TGTGCCAGTAGTACGGTGAGGGTCCGGGATCAGCCCCAGCATTTT.

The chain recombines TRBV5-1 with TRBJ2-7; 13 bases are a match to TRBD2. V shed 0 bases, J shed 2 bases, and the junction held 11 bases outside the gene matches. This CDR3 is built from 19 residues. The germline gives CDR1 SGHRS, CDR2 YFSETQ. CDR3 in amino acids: CASSLVVGLAGTLPYEQYF. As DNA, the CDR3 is TGCGCCAGCAGCTTGGTAGTGGGACTAGCGGGAACTTTGCCCTACGAGCAGTACTTC.

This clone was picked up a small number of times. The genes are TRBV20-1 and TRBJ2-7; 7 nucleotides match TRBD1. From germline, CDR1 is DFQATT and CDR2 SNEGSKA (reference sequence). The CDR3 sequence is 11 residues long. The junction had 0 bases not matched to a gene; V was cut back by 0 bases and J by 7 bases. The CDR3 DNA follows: TGCAGTGCTAGAGAGGACAGGGAGCAGTACTTC. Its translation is CSAREDREQYF.

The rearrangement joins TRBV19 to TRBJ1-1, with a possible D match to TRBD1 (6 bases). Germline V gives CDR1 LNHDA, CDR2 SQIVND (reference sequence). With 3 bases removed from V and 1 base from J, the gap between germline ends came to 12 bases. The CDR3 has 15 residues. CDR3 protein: CASSMIGTTNTEAFF. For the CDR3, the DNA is TGTGCCAGTAGTATGATCGGGACAACGAACACTGAAGCTTTCTTT. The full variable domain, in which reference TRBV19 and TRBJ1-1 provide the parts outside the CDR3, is DGGITQSPKYLFRKEGQNVTLSCEQNLNHDAMYWYRQDPGQGLRLIYYSQIVNDFQKGDIAEGYSVSREKKESFPLTVTSAQKNPTAFYLCASSMIGTTNTEAFFGQGTRLTVV.

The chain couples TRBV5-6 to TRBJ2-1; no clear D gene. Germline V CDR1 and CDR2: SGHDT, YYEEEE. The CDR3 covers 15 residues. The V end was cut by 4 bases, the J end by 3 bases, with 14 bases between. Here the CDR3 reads CASSLGTSLYNEQFF. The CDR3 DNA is TGTGCCAGCAGCCTGGGAACTTCCCTCTACAATGAGCAGTTCTTC.

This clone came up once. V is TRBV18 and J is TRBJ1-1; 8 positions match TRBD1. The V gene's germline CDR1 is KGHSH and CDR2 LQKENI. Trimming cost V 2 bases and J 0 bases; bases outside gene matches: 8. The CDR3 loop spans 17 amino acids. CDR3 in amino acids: CASSPWEAGGMNTEAFF. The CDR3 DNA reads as TGTGCCAGCTCACCATGGGAGGCAGGGGGCATGAACACTGAAGCTTTCTTT.

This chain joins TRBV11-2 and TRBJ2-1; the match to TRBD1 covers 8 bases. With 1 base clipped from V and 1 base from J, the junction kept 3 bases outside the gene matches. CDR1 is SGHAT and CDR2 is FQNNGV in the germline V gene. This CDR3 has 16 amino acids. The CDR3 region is CASSLGQGASYNEQFF. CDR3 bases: TGTGCCAGCAGCTTAGGGCAGGGGGCATCCTACAATGAGCAGTTCTTC.

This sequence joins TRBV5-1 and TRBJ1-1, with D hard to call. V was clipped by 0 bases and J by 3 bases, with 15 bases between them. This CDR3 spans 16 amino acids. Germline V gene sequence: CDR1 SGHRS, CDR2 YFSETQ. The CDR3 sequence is CASSLGIAGRDTEAFF. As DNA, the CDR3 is TGCGCCAGCAGCTTGGGTATTGCGGGTCGGGACACTGAAGCTTTCTTT.

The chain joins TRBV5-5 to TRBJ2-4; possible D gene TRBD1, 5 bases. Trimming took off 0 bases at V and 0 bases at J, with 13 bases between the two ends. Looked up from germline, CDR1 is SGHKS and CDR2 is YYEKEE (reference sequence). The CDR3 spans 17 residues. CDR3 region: CASSLDQQVLAKNIQYF. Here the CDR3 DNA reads TGTGCCAGCAGCTTGGACCAACAGGTACTAGCCAAAAACATTCAGTACTTC.

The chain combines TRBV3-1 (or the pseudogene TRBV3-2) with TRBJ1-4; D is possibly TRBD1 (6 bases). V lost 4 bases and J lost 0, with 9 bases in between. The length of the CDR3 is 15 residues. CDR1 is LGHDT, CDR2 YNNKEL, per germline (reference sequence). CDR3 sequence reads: CASSLQGSTNEKLFF. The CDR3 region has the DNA TGTGCCAGCAGCCTGCAGGGGTCAACTAATGAAAAACTGTTTTTT.

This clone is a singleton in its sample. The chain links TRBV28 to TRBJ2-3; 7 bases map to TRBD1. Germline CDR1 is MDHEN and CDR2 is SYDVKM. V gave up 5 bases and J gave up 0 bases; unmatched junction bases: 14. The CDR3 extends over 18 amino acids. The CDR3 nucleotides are TGTGCCAGCAGTACATGGGACGCGGTGACAGGGAGCACAGATACGCAGTATTTT. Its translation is CASSTWDAVTGSTDTQYF.

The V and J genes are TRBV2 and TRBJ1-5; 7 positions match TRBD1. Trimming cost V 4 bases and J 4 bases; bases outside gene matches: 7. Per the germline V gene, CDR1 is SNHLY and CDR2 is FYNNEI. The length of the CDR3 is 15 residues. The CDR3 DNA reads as TGTGCCAGCAGTGGACAGGGTGGAAAGAATCAGCCCCAGCATTTT. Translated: CASSGQGGKNQPQHF.

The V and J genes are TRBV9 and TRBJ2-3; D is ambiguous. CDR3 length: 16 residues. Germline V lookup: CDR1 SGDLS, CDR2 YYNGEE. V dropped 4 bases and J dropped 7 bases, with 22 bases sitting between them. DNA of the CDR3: TGTGCCAGCAGCCCCCTTCTACTCACCCGCACGAATACGCAGTATTTT. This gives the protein CASSPLLLTRTNTQYF.

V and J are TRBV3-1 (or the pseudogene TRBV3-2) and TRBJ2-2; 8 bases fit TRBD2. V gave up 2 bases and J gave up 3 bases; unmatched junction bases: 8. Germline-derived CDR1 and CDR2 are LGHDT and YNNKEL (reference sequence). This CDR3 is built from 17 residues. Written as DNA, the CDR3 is TGTGCCAGCAGCCAACCGGGAGGGCGCAGTTACACCGGGGAGCTGTTTTTT. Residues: CASSQPGGRSYTGELFF.

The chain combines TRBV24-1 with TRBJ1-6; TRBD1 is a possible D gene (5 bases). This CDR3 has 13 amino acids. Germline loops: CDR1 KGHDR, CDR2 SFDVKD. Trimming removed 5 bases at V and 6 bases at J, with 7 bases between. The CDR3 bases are TGTGCCACCAGTGCAGACAGTAATTCACCCCTCCACTTT. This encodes CATSADSNSPLHF.

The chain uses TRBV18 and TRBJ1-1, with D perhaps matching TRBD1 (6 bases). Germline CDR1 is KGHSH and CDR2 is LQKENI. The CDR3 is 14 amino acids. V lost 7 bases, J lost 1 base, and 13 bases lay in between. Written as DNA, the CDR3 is TGTGCCAGCTTACCGGGACATTCGAACACTGAAGCTTTCTTT. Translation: CASLPGHSNTEAFF.